Listed below are T cell receptor beta chains from one sample, sequenced in a study of T cell responses to AZD1222 COVID-19 vaccine. The table came from immunoSEQ multiplex PCR; TCRdb's copy has only in-frame clones and leaves some out. The data show tens of thousands of clones, about nine tenths seen once. This specimen consisted of peripheral blood, obtained 28 days after the second AZD1222 dose. Source of these receptors: an adult who received the AZD1222 COVID-19 vaccine. CDR3s include the opening cysteine and the closing phenylalanine or tryptophan. The order of the fields is clone size, J gene, V gene, D gene, CDR3 DNA, CDR3 protein. A D gene is named only where the DNA matches it firmly. A row's size may be missing; if present it is once, few, many or a size class.

size: .
J: TRBJ1-4
V: TRBV7-2
D: .
DNA: TGTGCCAGCAGCTTCGGCGGGAATGAAAAACTGTTTTTT
CDR3: CASSFGGNEKLFF

size: .
J: TRBJ1-5
V: TRBV6-2/TRBV6-3
D: .
DNA: TGTGCCAGCAGTTATAGCAGAGGGGATGGGTCCCAGCATTTT
CDR3: CASSYSRGDGSQHF

size: .
J: TRBJ2-3
V: TRBV7-9
D: .
DNA: TGTGCCAGCAGCTTAGGAGTTCCAGATACGCAGTATTTT
CDR3: CASSLGVPDTQYF

size: .
J: TRBJ1-5
V: TRBV6-2/TRBV6-3
D: TRBD1
DNA: TGTGCCAGCAGTGACCCGACAGGGGTCAGCAATCAGCCCCAGCATTTT
CDR3: CASSDPTGVSNQPQHF

size: once
J: TRBJ2-1
V: TRBV27
D: TRBD1
DNA: TGTGCCACCCGAAGGGGACAGGGGACGACTGAGCAGTTCTTC
CDR3: CATRRGQGTTEQFF

size: .
J: TRBJ2-1
V: TRBV10-3
D: .
DNA: TGTGCCATCAGTGGGGACCGGGACAATGAGCAGTTCTTC
CDR3: CAISGDRDNEQFF

size: .
J: TRBJ1-2
V: TRBV7-8
D: TRBD1
DNA: TGTTCGACGGGACAGGGTATGGATTTCTATGGCTACACCTTC
CDR3: CSTGQGMDFYGYTF

size: .
J: TRBJ2-7
V: TRBV6-5
D: TRBD2
DNA: TGTGCCAGCAGCCAGGGACTAGCGGGCTCCTACGAGCAGTACTTC
CDR3: CASSQGLAGSYEQYF

size: once
J: TRBJ2-1
V: TRBV5-6
D: TRBD2
DNA: TGTGCCAGCAGCTTGACTAGCGGGGGGGCTTACAATGAGCAGTTCTTC
CDR3: CASSLTSGGAYNEQFF

size: .
J: TRBJ2-5
V: TRBV5-1
D: TRBD1
DNA: TGCGCCAGCGCCCCTACAGGGGGTGGAGAGACCCAGTACTTC
CDR3: CASAPTGGGETQYF

size: .
J: TRBJ1-4
V: TRBV5-1
D: TRBD1
DNA: TGCGCCAGCAGTATTCCTGGAGGGACAGAACTGTTTTTT
CDR3: CASSIPGGTELFF

size: .
J: TRBJ1-4
V: TRBV7-9
D: TRBD1
DNA: TGTGCCAGCAGCGTAACAGGGGGAAATGAAAAACTGTTTTTT
CDR3: CASSVTGGNEKLFF

size: .
J: TRBJ1-1
V: TRBV11-1
D: TRBD1
DNA: TGTGCCAGCAGCGTCCTCGGACAGGGCGACACTGAAGCTTTCTTT
CDR3: CASSVLGQGDTEAFF

size: .
J: TRBJ1-1
V: TRBV6-5
D: .
DNA: TGTGCCAGCACACAGGAGCATATGAACACTGAAGCTTTCTTT
CDR3: CASTQEHMNTEAFF

size: .
J: TRBJ1-2
V: TRBV6-5
D: .
DNA: TGTGCCAGCAGTTACTCTGGGGATGGCTACACCTTC
CDR3: CASSYSGDGYTF

size: .
J: TRBJ1-5
V: TRBV5-6
D: TRBD1
DNA: TGTGCCAGCAGCTTGGCGGGACAGTCTTATCAGCCCCAGCATTTT
CDR3: CASSLAGQSYQPQHF

size: few
J: TRBJ2-2
V: TRBV19
D: TRBD1
DNA: TGTGCCAGTAGTATGAGGGGACAGACGATTAACACCGGGGAGCTGTTTTTT
CDR3: CASSMRGQTINTGELFF

size: .
J: TRBJ2-3
V: TRBV24-1
D: .
DNA: TGTGCCACCAGTGATTTGCGGGACCCCACAGATACGCAGTATTTT
CDR3: CATSDLRDPTDTQYF

size: .
J: TRBJ2-7
V: TRBV2
D: .
DNA: TGTGCCAGCAGCACGATGAGGGCCTCATACTTC
CDR3: CASSTMRASYF

size: .
J: TRBJ1-2
V: TRBV28
D: TRBD1
DNA: TGTGCCAGCAGTTTCCTAGGACAGGACTATGGCTACACCTTC
CDR3: CASSFLGQDYGYTF

size: .
J: TRBJ1-2
V: TRBV9
D: .
DNA: TGTGCCAGCAGCGAGGGTCGGTCCCCAGGGTCGAGCTATGGCTACACCTTC
CDR3: CASSEGRSPGSSYGYTF

size: .
J: TRBJ1-2
V: TRBV30
D: TRBD1
DNA: TGTGCCTGGAGATCCGGGACAGCCTATGGCTACACCTTC
CDR3: CAWRSGTAYGYTF

size: .
J: TRBJ2-2
V: TRBV11-3
D: .
DNA: TGTGCCAGCAGCTTGCCTCTCCCAAAGGGCGCCACCGGGGAGCTGTTTTTT
CDR3: CASSLPLPKGATGELFF

size: .
J: TRBJ1-4
V: TRBV11-2
D: TRBD1
DNA: TGTGCCAGCAGCTTAGATTACAGGGGAAGGGGTGAAAAACTGTTTTTT
CDR3: CASSLDYRGRGEKLFF

size: .
J: TRBJ1-2
V: TRBV5-1
D: TRBD1
DNA: TGCGCCAGCAGCTTGACCCTAACAGGGGCAAGAGGCTACACCTTC
CDR3: CASSLTLTGARGYTF

size: .
J: TRBJ1-2
V: TRBV24-1
D: .
DNA: TGTGCCACCAGTGAGGGACGGCGGCTCTATGGCTACACCTTC
CDR3: CATSEGRRLYGYTF

size: .
J: TRBJ2-3
V: TRBV24-1
D: .
DNA: TGTGCCACCAGTGATTTAGCGGAGGATACGCAGTATTTT
CDR3: CATSDLAEDTQYF

size: .
J: TRBJ2-1
V: TRBV7-2
D: TRBD2
DNA: TGTGCCAGCAGCTTAGCCCGGGTAGCGGGAGATACTGAGCAGTTCTTC
CDR3: CASSLARVAGDTEQFF

size: .
J: TRBJ1-1
V: TRBV5-8
D: .
DNA: TGTGCCAGCGTACGGACGAACACTGAAGCTTTCTTT
CDR3: CASVRTNTEAFF

size: .
J: TRBJ2-2
V: TRBV5-1
D: TRBD1
DNA: TGCGCCAGCAGCTTCGGTAACAGGGGGCTTCCCGGGGAGCTGTTTTTT
CDR3: CASSFGNRGLPGELFF

size: .
J: TRBJ1-1
V: TRBV5-1
D: .
DNA: TGCGCCAGCAGCTTGACAGGACGAACTGAAGCTTTCTTT
CDR3: CASSLTGRTEAFF

size: .
J: TRBJ2-7
V: TRBV5-1
D: .
DNA: TGCGCCAGCAGCCTACAGGAAGGCTACGAGCAGTACTTC
CDR3: CASSLQEGYEQYF

size: .
J: TRBJ2-5
V: TRBV2
D: .
DNA: TGTGCCAGCAGCAGGGAAGAGACCCAGTACTTC
CDR3: CASSREETQYF

size: once
J: TRBJ1-4
V: TRBV19
D: TRBD1
DNA: TGTGCCAGTAGTATCGACAGGGTCGGTGAAAAACTGTTTTTT
CDR3: CASSIDRVGEKLFF

size: once
J: TRBJ1-3
V: TRBV7-8
D: TRBD1
DNA: TGTGCCAGCAGCTTAGACAGGGGGCCGAGAGGAAACACCATATATTTT
CDR3: CASSLDRGPRGNTIYF

size: .
J: TRBJ1-6
V: TRBV27
D: .
DNA: TGTGCCAGCAGTTTCCAGAGCTCCTATAATTCACTCCTCCACTTT
CDR3: CASSFQSSYNSLLHF

size: .
J: TRBJ1-5
V: TRBV6-5
D: .
DNA: TGTGCCAGCAGGCGGACAGGCAATCAGCCCCAGCATTTT
CDR3: CASRRTGNQPQHF

size: few
J: TRBJ1-6
V: TRBV19
D: .
DNA: TGTGCCAGTAGGACCGCCTATAATTCACCCCTCCACTTT
CDR3: CASRTAYNSPLHF